This T cell receptor (beta chain) stems from a study of lymphopenia after photon versus proton radiotherapy. Whole-study results and caveats: In patients who died, overall survival fell as post-nadir TCR diversity dropped more. After lymphocyte nadir, photon-treated repertoires showed oligoclonal expansion, especially CD8+ Temra.

As to this clone: Its target is not known.

Repertoires were generated with immunoSEQ multiplex PCR, while TCRdb's copy carries only in-frame clones and drops some. The sample carries roughly 45,000 clones, less than 90% recorded once. The sequences come from peripheral blood, collected from a patient treated with photon-based radiotherapy. The origin of this receptor is a man aged 40-50 years with gastric cancer.

CDR3 bases: TGTGCCAGCAGCTTAGATCGGCAGGGACGCGCCTACGAGCAGTACTTC. Translated, it gives CASSLDRQGRAYEQYF. The rearrangement joins TRBV11-2 to TRBJ2-7; tentatively, D is TRBD1 or TRBD2 (5 bases each). Germline CDR1 is SGHAT and CDR2 is FQNNGV. The CDR3 is 16 residues long. The V and J ends lost 0 bases and 2 bases respectively, with 14 bases between them.